The T cell receptor beta chain under discussion was sequenced for a study of blood T cells in healthy people across ages. The second PCR ran roughly 7 to 12 cycles with a sample-barcoded 5' primer and J-beta primers. TCRdb re-called the 5' RACE reads through MiXCR, storing one row per CDR3 protein. The sample has around 1,500,000 distinct CDR3 sequences; 28% are singletons. Every donor provided around 9.5 milliliters of peripheral blood. Per sample, at least 5 micrograms of total RNA were extracted. This CDR3 has 14 residues. Unmatched junction bases numbered 9, after V lost 4 bases and J lost 6 bases. CDR1 SGHRS and CDR2 YFSETQ come from the germline V gene.

The chain recombines TRBV5-1 with TRBJ1-1, with TRBD1 matching over 7 bases. Specimen: blood. The TCR originated in a woman in her twenties or thirties in good health. The CDR3: CASSQGGVVAEAFF. The CDR3 DNA follows: TGCGCCAGCAGCCAGGGGGGAGTGGTCGCTGAAGCTTTCTTT.